Listed below are T cell receptor beta chains from one sample, sequenced in a study of T-cell memory formation after mild COVID-19. TCRdb used MiXCR to reprocess the 5' RACE reads, holding one entry per CDR3 protein. The table lists fewer than 400,000 distinct CDR3 sequences, more than 15% of them singletons. Sequences were obtained from PBMCs or a T cell subset sorted from them (not recorded which). The receptor set was obtained from a man aged 18 to 30 who had mild COVID-19 (a few samples of this study predate the infection). Cell type and time point are not known. The CDR3 runs from the conserved cysteine through the conserved F or W. D genes are given only for firm matches. Some rows mark clone size as missing; the rest say once, few, many or name a class of expanded clone.

TRBV20-1	TRBJ2-7	TRBD1	-	TGCAGTGCCCGGGACAGCTACTACGAGCAGTACTTC	CSARDSYYEQYF
TRBV3-1	TRBJ2-5	TRBD1	few	TGTGCCAGCAGCCAAGAAGGACAGGGGGGGGAGGAGACCCAGTACTTC	CASSQEGQGGEETQYF
TRBV5-1	TRBJ2-1	TRBD2	-	TGCGCCAGCAGCCAGCGGGGGACGTACAATGAGCAGTTCTTC	CASSQRGTYNEQFF
TRBV7-3	TRBJ2-6	-	-	TGTGCCAGCAGCTTAGAGACAGGTGGGGCCAACGTCCTGACTTTC	CASSLETGGANVLTF
TRBV5-6	TRBJ2-7	-	few	TGTGCCAGCAGCTTGGGACTGCAGGTCCACGAGCAGTACTTC	CASSLGLQVHEQYF
TRBV12-3/TRBV12-4	TRBJ1-3	-	-	TGTGCCAGCAGTTTAAGGTGGCGGTTAGACACCATATATTTT	CASSLRWRLDTIYF
TRBV9	TRBJ2-2	-	-	TGTGCCAGCCCCCCCCAGAACCCACCTAACAAGAACACCGGGGAGCTGTTTTTT	CASPPQNPPNKNTGELFF
TRBV5-1	TRBJ1-1	-	-	TGCGCCAGCAGCTTGTTCGAGGCGATGAACACTGAAGCTTTCTTT	CASSLFEAMNTEAFF
TRBV5-5	TRBJ1-1	-	few	TGTGCCAGCAGCCAACATCAGGACACTGAAGCTTTCTTT	CASSQHQDTEAFF
TRBV20-1	TRBJ1-5	-	-	TGCAGTGCTAGACGGGGATCGAGCAATCAGCCCCAGCATTTT	CSARRGSSNQPQHF
TRBV4-3	TRBJ2-2	-	few	TGCGCCAGCAGCCAAAATCTGGGGACCGGGGAGCTGTTTTTT	CASSQNLGTGELFF
TRBV20-1	TRBJ2-3	-	few	TGCAGTGCAGGTAGTAGCGGAGGCAACACAGATACGCAGTATTTT	CSAGSSGGNTDTQYF
TRBV7-2	TRBJ2-5	-	-	TGTGCCAGCACCACGGACTTTCGGACCCAGTACTTC	CASTTDFRTQYF
TRBV5-1	TRBJ1-1	TRBD1	-	TGCGCCAGCAGGGGACAGTCCCCTGAAGCTTTCTTT	CASRGQSPEAFF
TRBV10-3	TRBJ1-1	TRBD1	-	TGTGCCATCATGGGGAAAAAAGACAGGGCCACTGAAGCTTTCTTT	CAIMGKKDRATEAFF
TRBV5-1	TRBJ2-5	-	-	TGCGCCAGCAGCATCATAAAGGAGGAGACCCAGTACTTC	CASSIIKEETQYF
TRBV20-1	TRBJ2-2	-	-	TGCAGCGCCGGACCAGCCTTCGAGCTGTTTTTT	CSAGPAFELFF
TRBV7-9	TRBJ2-5	-	-	TGTGCCAGCAGCTTTTCGGGGGTGGAGGAGACCCAGTACTTC	CASSFSGVEETQYF